In this sample, the clone carrying this T cell receptor (beta chain) turned up once. Its antigen is not known. Using immunoSEQ multiplex PCR, the repertoire was profiled, and TCRdb retains in-frame clones only, with some absent. The repertoire includes around 70,000 clones, 80% of them detected once, and 12% sits in the top ten. This sample was included in a study of T cell responses to AZD1222 COVID-19 vaccine. Study findings and constraints: With dominance at 160-218 and 743-854, vaccine-associated CD4 TCRs spanned spike. The reported proportion of spike-specific TCRs targeting unmutated variant regions was nearly half. Only five or six individuals given AZD1222 were seropositive at baseline.

CDR3 size: 14 residues. The ends were cut back, 5 bases at V and 5 bases at J, with 10 bases in the middle. Per germline, CDR1 SEHNR and CDR2 FQNEAQ (reference sequence). The receptor's source is an adult in good health. The chain is built from TRBV7-9 and TRBJ1-6, with D perhaps TRBD1 (6 bases). The input for sequencing was peripheral blood, taken on day 0 of AZD1222 vaccination. The CDR3, as DNA: TGTGCCAGCAGCAGGGACACGGATAATTCACCCCTCCACTTT. Translating it yields CASSRDTDNSPLHF.